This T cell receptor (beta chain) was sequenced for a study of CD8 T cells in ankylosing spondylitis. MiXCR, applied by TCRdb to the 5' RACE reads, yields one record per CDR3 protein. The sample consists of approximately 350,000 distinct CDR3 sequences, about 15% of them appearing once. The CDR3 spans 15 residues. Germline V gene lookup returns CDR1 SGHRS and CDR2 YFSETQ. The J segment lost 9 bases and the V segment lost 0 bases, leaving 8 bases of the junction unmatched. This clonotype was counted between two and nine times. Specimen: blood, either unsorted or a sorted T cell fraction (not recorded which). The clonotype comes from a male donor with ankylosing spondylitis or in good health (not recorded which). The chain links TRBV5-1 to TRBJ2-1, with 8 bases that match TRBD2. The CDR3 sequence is CASSLDLGGAGEQFF. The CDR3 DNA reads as TGCGCCAGCAGCTTGGATCTCGGGGGGGCTGGTGAGCAGTTCTTC.